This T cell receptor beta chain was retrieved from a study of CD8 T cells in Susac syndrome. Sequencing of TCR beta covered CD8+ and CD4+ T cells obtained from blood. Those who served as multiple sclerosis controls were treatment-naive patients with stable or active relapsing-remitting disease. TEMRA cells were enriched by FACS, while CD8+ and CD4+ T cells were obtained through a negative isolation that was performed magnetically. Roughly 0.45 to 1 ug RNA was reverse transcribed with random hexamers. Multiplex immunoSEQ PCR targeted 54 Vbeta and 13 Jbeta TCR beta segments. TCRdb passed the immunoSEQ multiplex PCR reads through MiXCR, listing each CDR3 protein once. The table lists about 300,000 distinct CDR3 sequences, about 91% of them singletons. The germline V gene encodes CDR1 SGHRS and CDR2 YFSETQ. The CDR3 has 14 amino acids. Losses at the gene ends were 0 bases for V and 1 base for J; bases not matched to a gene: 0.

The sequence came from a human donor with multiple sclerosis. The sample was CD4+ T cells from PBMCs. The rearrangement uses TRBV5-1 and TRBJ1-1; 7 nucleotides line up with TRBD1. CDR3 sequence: CASSLGDRNTEAFF. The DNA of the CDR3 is TGCGCCAGCAGCTTGGGGGACAGGAACACTGAAGCTTTCTTT.